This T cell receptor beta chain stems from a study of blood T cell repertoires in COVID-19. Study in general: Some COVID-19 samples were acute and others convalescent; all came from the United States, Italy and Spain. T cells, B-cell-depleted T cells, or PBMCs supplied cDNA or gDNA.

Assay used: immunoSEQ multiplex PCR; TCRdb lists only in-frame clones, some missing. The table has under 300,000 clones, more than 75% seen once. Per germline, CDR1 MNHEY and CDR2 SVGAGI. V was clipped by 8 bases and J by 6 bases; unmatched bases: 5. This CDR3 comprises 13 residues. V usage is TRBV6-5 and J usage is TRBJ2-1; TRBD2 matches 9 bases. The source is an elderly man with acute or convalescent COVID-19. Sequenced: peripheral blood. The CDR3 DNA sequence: TGTGCCAGCGCGGAGCGGGGGGTCAATGAGCAGTTCTTC. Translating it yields CASAERGVNEQFF.